This TCR beta chain stems from a study of CD8 T cells in Susac syndrome. Germline CDR1 and CDR2: SEHNR and FQNEAQ (reference sequence). V lost 6 bases, J lost 8 bases, and 5 bases stayed unmatched. CDR3 length equals 13 residues. The RNA input was about 0.5 to 1 ug, and it was reverse transcribed with random hexamers. The amplification used immunoSEQ multiplex PCR on TCR beta CDR3; it spanned 54 Vbeta and 13 Jbeta. MiXCR was run by TCRdb on the immunoSEQ multiplex PCR reads, yielding one entry per CDR3 protein. The repertoire includes about 200,000 distinct CDR3 sequences, about 93% of them detected once, and roughly 0.15% sits in the top ten. The TEMRA cells underwent FACS enrichment, while the CD8+ and CD4+ T cells underwent negative isolation.

The sequenced sample was CD8+ T cells from PBMCs. The gene calls are TRBV7-9 and TRBJ2-1; 9 bases map to TRBD2. The source is a human donor with multiple sclerosis. CDR3 sequence: CASRFSGSDEQFF. The DNA of the CDR3 is TGTGCCAGCAGATTTAGCGGGAGTGATGAGCAGTTCTTC.